This TCR beta chain was sequenced for a study of blood T cells in healthy people across ages. Study findings and constraints: It was found that TCR beta diversity correlated strongly with the percentage of naive T cells. Getting older went along with TCR beta diversity per million T cells dropping roughly linearly.

On this clonotype: Its specificity is unknown.

CDR1 SGDLS and CDR2 YYNGEE come from the germline V gene. The V end was cut by 3 bases, the J end by 1 base, with 13 bases between. The CDR3 runs 15 residues. Primers used in a second PCR of about 7 to 12 cycles were a sample-barcoded 5' primer and a J-beta primer mix. TCRdb recomputed calls from the 5' RACE reads with MiXCR, one row per CDR3 protein. Found here are about 640,000 distinct CDR3 sequences, about 30% of them singletons; the top ten hold roughly 14%. The chain is built from TRBV9 and TRBJ1-1; tentatively, D is TRBD1 (6 bases). The specimen was blood. This TCR came from a woman over 75 in good health. This CDR3 reads CASSGNRDPNTEAFF. DNA for the CDR3: TGTGCCAGCAGCGGCAACAGGGACCCGAACACTGAAGCTTTCTTT.